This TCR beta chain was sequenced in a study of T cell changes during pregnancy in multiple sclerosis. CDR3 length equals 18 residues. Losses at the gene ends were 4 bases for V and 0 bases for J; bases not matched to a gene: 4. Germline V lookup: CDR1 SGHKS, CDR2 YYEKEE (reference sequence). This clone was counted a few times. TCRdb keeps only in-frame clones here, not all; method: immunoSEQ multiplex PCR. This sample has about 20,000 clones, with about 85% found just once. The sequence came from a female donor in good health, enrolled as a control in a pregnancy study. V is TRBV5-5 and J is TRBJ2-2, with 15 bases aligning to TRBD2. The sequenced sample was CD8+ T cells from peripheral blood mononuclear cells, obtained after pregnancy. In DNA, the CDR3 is TGTGCCAGCAGCACGGGACTAGCGGGGGGCCCGAACACCGGGGAGCTGTTTTTT. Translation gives CASSTGLAGGPNTGELFF.